This T cell receptor (beta chain) was recorded in a study of OX40 agonist ivuxolimab in advanced cancers. About the study: Ivuxolimab, an antibody acting as an agonist of OX40 (CD134), was used to treat patients. Cohort: approximately 83% men, mean age 60, aged about 23 to 79.

Overall study findings and caveats: The study observed clonal expansion of CD4+ and CD8+ blood T cells by week 6 at 0.1 to 3.0 mg/kg.

With autoimmune disease history or systemic immunosuppression, patients were excluded. Per the germline V gene, CDR1 is SGDLS and CDR2 is YYNGEE. The CDR3 length is 13 residues. V was pared by 0 bases and J by 4 bases, with 6 bases between. Concerning this clone itself: What it recognizes is unknown.

Libraries were prepared by immunoSEQ multiplex PCR; TCRdb keeps only in-frame clonotypes and omits some of them. Counted here are about 13,000 clones, 65% to 70% occurring once; the ten biggest clones make up under 30%. Sequenced here: CD4+ or CD8+ T cells sorted from blood, sampled in a trial of the OX40 agonist ivuxolimab. The chain links TRBV9 to TRBJ2-3, with D perhaps matching TRBD1 or TRBD2 (5 bases each). The clonotype was recovered from an adult with an advanced solid tumor such as melanoma, head and neck, liver or kidney cancer. CDR3 loop: CASSVGGPDTQYF. In DNA, the CDR3 is TGTGCCAGCAGCGTAGGGGGACCAGATACGCAGTATTTT.